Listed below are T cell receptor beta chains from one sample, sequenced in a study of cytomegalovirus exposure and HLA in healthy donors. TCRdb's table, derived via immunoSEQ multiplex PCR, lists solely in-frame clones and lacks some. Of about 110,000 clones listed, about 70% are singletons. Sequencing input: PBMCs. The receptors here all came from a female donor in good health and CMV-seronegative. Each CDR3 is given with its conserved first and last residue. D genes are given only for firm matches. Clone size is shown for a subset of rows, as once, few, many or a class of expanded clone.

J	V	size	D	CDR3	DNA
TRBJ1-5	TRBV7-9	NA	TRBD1	CASSPGTVGNSNQPQHF	TGTGCCAGCAGCCCCGGGACAGTTGGAAATAGCAATCAGCCCCAGCATTTT
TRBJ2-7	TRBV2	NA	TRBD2	CASAERERGEQYF	TGTGCCAGCGCCGAGCGGGAACGTGGCGAGCAGTACTTC
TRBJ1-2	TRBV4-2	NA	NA	CASSQGSGAGDYGYTF	TGTGCCAGCAGCCAAGGGAGCGGGGCAGGGGACTATGGCTACACCTTC
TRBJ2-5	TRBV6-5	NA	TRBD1	CASGPGQHQETQYF	TGTGCCAGCGGCCCGGGACAGCACCAAGAGACCCAGTACTTC
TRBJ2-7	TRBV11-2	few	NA	CASSEMGGQVSYEQYF	TGTGCCAGCAGCGAGATGGGGGGGCAAGTTTCCTACGAGCAGTACTTC
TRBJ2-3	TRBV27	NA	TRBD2	CASSLLTSGRLADTQYF	TGTGCCAGCAGTCTCCTCACTAGCGGGAGATTGGCAGATACGCAGTATTTT
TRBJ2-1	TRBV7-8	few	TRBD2	CASSLPEAGGGNEQFF	TGTGCCAGCAGCTTACCCGAAGCGGGAGGAGGTAATGAGCAGTTCTTC
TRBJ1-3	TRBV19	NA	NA	CASSTSGNTIYF	TGTGCCAGTAGTACTTCTGGAAACACCATATATTTT
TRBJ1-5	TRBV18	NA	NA	CASSGQGGDQPQHF	TGTGCCAGCTCAGGCCAGGGCGGTGATCAGCCCCAGCATTTT
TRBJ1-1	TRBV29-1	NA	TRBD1	CSVDPGTGSYTEAFF	TGCAGCGTTGACCCCGGGACAGGATCCTACACTGAAGCTTTCTTT
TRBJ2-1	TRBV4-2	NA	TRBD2	CASSPGLAGGNEQFF	TGTGCCAGCAGCCCTGGACTAGCGGGAGGCAATGAGCAGTTCTTC
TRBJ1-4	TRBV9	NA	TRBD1	CASSVSGQSNEKLFF	TGTGCCAGCAGCGTTTCGGGACAGTCTAATGAAAAACTGTTTTTT
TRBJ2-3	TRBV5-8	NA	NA	CASSLARGFADTQYF	TGTGCCAGCAGCTTGGCTAGAGGTTTTGCAGATACGCAGTATTTT
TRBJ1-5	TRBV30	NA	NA	CAWSVPRQARSLYQPQHF	TGTGCCTGGAGTGTACCTAGACAGGCTCGATCTTTATATCAGCCCCAGCATTTT